A single sample gave rise to the 18 T cell receptor beta chains below, sequenced in a study of PD-1 blockade in mismatch repair-deficient tumors. TCRdb's table, derived via immunoSEQ multiplex PCR, lists solely in-frame clones and lacks some. Among approximately 25,000 clones listed, 83% were seen once. The sample here was peripheral blood, taken 12 weeks after starting pembrolizumab. These receptors were taken from an adult with mismatch repair-deficient cancer.

V gene TRBV5-1 combines with J gene TRBJ1-2, with TRBD1 matching 8 bases. V was pared by 3 bases and J by 7 bases, with 8 bases of the junction left unmatched. Germline V lookup: CDR1 SGHRS, CDR2 YFSETQ. The CDR3 totals 14 residues. The CDR3 sequence: CASSSLQGGGGYTF. CDR3 coding DNA: TGCGCCAGCAGCTCCCTACAGGGGGGCGGTGGCTACACCTTC.

This clone occurred once. The chain uses TRBV10-3 and TRBJ1-2, with TRBD1 matching 10 bases. This CDR3 region has 17 residues. Germline V lookup: CDR1 ENHRY, CDR2 SYGVKD. V shed 3 bases, J shed 4 bases, and the junction held 11 bases outside the gene matches. The DNA of the CDR3 is TGTGCCATCAGTGACCCAAGAAAGGACAGGGGGATCTATGGCTACACCTTC. This codes for CAISDPRKDRGIYGYTF.

The chain couples TRBV2 to TRBJ2-5; 11 bases are shared with TRBD1. V lost 6 bases to trimming and J lost 5 bases; unmatched junction nucleotides: 8. From germline, CDR1 is SNHLY and CDR2 FYNNEI. The CDR3 covers 15 residues. The CDR3 is CASRVGTGGRETQYF. CDR3 in DNA: TGTGCCAGCAGGGTAGGGACAGGGGGTCGGGAGACCCAGTACTTC.

The chain joins TRBV2 to TRBJ1-3; weak D call: TRBD1 (5 bases). The ends were cut back, 5 bases at V and 3 bases at J, with 14 bases in the middle. CDR3 size: 15 residues. CDR1 and CDR2 (germline): SNHLY, FYNNEI. CDR3 residues: CASSPIVGLGNTIYF. The CDR3 DNA follows: TGTGCCAGCAGTCCCATCGTGGGGCTTGGAAACACCATATATTTT.

This clone is a singleton in its sample. The gene calls are TRBV13 and TRBJ2-5, with TRBD1 identical over 11 bases. The closer fit of TRBJ2-7 to the DNA end suggests the J call may be wrong. Germline V lookup: CDR1 PRHDT, CDR2 FYEKMQ (reference sequence). The CDR3 has 17 amino acids. The CDR3 here is CASSFSIWTGGFDEQYF. The CDR3 DNA is TGTGCCAGCAGCTTCTCCATCTGGACAGGGGGCTTTGACGAGCAGTACTTC.

The rearrangement uses TRBV7-8 and TRBJ1-1, with D perhaps TRBD1 (6 bases). V was clipped by 0 bases and J by 8 bases, with 16 bases between them. The CDR3 extends over 15 amino acids. The germline V gene encodes CDR1 SGHVS and CDR2 FQNEAQ. Written as DNA, the CDR3 is TGTGCCAGCAGCTTAGCGCTGGGGGGGCCCCTGGAAGCTTTCTTT. This gives the protein CASSLALGGPLEAFF. Full variable domain (remainder filled in from reference TRBV7-8 and TRBJ1-1): GAGVSQSPRYKVAKRGQDVALRCDPISGHVSLFWYQQALGQGPEFLTYFQNEAQLDKSGLPSDRFFAERPEGSVSTLKIQRTQQEDSAVYLCASSLALGGPLEAFFGQGTRLTVV.

V is TRBV7-2 and J is TRBJ1-2, with D unresolved. Germline assignment: CDR1 SGHTA and CDR2 FQGNSA. The CDR3 is made up of 15 amino acids. V lost 1 base and J lost 8, with 17 bases in between. CDR3 sequence: CASSLVGRGPGGYTF. In DNA, the CDR3 is TGTGCCAGCAGCTTAGTGGGTCGCGGGCCAGGCGGCTACACCTTC.

This rearrangement joins TRBV30 to TRBJ1-2; 7 nucleotides agree with TRBD1. Germline lookup yields CDR1 GTSNPN and CDR2 SVGIG (reference sequence). V trimming: 2 bases; J trimming: 8 bases; junction bases outside the gene matches: 11. The CDR3 consists of 14 residues. CDR3 sequence (DNA): TGTGCCTGGAGTTATTTAGGGACAGAGGGCGGCTACACCTTC. Encoded protein: CAWSYLGTEGGYTF.

The V call is TRBV2, the J call TRBJ2-7, with D perhaps being TRBD1 or TRBD2 (5 bases each). The CDR3 spans 14 residues. Trimming left V 0 bases short and J 3 bases short, with 9 bases between. CDR1 SNHLY and CDR2 FYNNEI come from the germline V gene. CDR3 loop: CASSEAGTDYEQYF. CDR3 coding DNA: TGTGCCAGCAGTGAAGCAGGGACCGACTACGAGCAGTACTTC. The entire variable domain, with the rest obtained from reference TRBV2 and TRBJ2-7, is as follows: EPEVTQTPSHQVTQMGQEVILRCVPISNHLYFYWYRQILGQKVEFLVSFYNNEISEKSEIFDDQFSVERPDGSNFTLKIRSTKLEDSAMYFCASSEAGTDYEQYFGPGTRLTVT.

By sample share, this clone is medium-sized (0.01 to 0.1%). The chain combines TRBV5-5 with TRBJ2-7; tentative D call: TRBD2 (5 bases). Germline V gene lookup returns CDR1 SGHKS and CDR2 YYEKEE (reference sequence). Deletions cut 4 bases from V and 3 bases from J, with 11 bases between. This CDR3 region has 13 residues. CDR3 amino acids: CASSIGVDYEQYF. CDR3 in DNA: TGTGCCAGCAGCATCGGGGTAGACTACGAGCAGTACTTC. Together with reference TRBV5-5 and TRBJ2-7, the CDR3 gives the full variable domain: DAGVTQSPTHLIKTRGQQVTLRCSPISGHKSVSWYQQVLGQGPQFIFQYYEKEERGRGNFPDRFSARQFPNYSSELNVNALLLGDSALYLCASSIGVDYEQYFGPGTRLTVT.

The chain uses TRBV5-1 and TRBJ1-4, with 8 bases that match TRBD1. Trimming removed 5 bases from V and 8 bases from J; junction bases left unmatched: 8. CDR1 is SGHRS and CDR2 is YFSETQ in the germline V gene. CDR3 length: 14 amino acids. CDR3 region: CASSPGQGGEKLFF. CDR3 DNA sequence: TGCGCCAGCAGTCCCGGACAGGGCGGAGAAAAACTGTTTTTT.

This clone was seen only once. The V and J genes are TRBV9 and TRBJ2-3; 9 bases agree with TRBD2. The germline CDR1 and CDR2 sequences are SGDLS and YYNGEE. There are 16 residues in the CDR3. The J segment lost 5 bases and the V segment lost 0 bases, leaving 7 bases of the junction unmatched. The CDR3 DNA reads TGTGCCAGCAGCGTAGGTCCAGCGGGAGGTGGAGATACGCAGTATTTT. Encoded protein: CASSVGPAGGGDTQYF.

The rearrangement joins TRBV5-1 to TRBJ2-1; no clear D. CDR1 and CDR2 (germline): SGHRS, YFSETQ. This CDR3 has 14 residues. Trimming removed 4 bases at V and 2 bases at J, with 10 bases between. This chain's CDR3 is CASSVLNTYNEQFF. CDR3 nucleotides: TGCGCCAGCAGCGTACTAAACACCTACAATGAGCAGTTCTTC.

The J gene is TRBJ2-7, the V gene TRBV4-2; D is unresolved. The CDR3 consists of 16 residues. With 5 bases removed from V and 2 bases from J, the gap between germline ends came to 19 bases. Looked up from germline, CDR1 is LGHNA and CDR2 is YNFKEQ. CDR3 region: CASSLIMTSYPYEQYF. For the CDR3, the DNA is TGTGCCAGCAGCTTAATAATGACTTCCTACCCCTACGAGCAGTACTTC.

The chain combines TRBV9 with TRBJ2-1, with 9 nucleotides matching TRBD2. Germline CDR1 SGDLS, CDR2 YYNGEE. V trimming: 3 bases; J trimming: 7 bases; junction bases outside the gene matches: 11. This CDR3 is 16 amino acids long. The CDR3 reads CASSAFPGTSRNEQFF. The CDR3 coding sequence is TGTGCCAGCAGCGCCTTCCCAGGGACTAGCAGGAATGAGCAGTTCTTC. The full variable domain, its missing parts supplied by reference TRBV9 and TRBJ2-1, is DSGVTQTPKHLITATGQRVTLRCSPRSGDLSVYWYQQSLDQGLQFLIQYYNGEERAKGNILERFSAQQFPDLHSELNLSSLELGDSALYFCASSAFPGTSRNEQFFGPGTRLTVL.

The V call is TRBV7-8, the J call TRBJ2-5; D call uncertain. The V end lost 3 bases, the J end lost 5 bases, and 10 bases lay between the germline ends. The CDR3 spans 13 residues. Germline CDR1 SGHVS, CDR2 FQNEAQ. CDR3 DNA: TGTGCCAGCAGCTTTAAACCTGGGGAGACCCAGTACTTC. As protein: CASSFKPGETQYF.

The rearrangement uses TRBV28 and TRBJ2-1; 8 bases agree with TRBD2. Germline CDR1 and CDR2: MDHEN and SYDVKM. The V segment lost 7 bases and the J segment 0 bases; nucleotides outside the gene matches: 8. CDR3 size: 16 residues. DNA of the CDR3: TGTGCCAGCAAGCGTCCTGGGACTAGCTCCTACAATGAGCAGTTCTTC. This gives the protein CASKRPGTSSYNEQFF.

The chain carries TRBV9 and TRBJ1-2; TRBD1 might be the D (5 bases). The CDR3 length is 15 residues. Trimming took off 3 bases at V and 5 bases at J, with 17 bases between the two ends. The V gene's germline CDR1 is SGDLS and CDR2 YYNGEE. The CDR3 DNA follows: TGTGCCAGCAGCGCTACAGGAGCTCGGGGATATGGCTACACCTTC. It encodes CASSATGARGYGYTF.